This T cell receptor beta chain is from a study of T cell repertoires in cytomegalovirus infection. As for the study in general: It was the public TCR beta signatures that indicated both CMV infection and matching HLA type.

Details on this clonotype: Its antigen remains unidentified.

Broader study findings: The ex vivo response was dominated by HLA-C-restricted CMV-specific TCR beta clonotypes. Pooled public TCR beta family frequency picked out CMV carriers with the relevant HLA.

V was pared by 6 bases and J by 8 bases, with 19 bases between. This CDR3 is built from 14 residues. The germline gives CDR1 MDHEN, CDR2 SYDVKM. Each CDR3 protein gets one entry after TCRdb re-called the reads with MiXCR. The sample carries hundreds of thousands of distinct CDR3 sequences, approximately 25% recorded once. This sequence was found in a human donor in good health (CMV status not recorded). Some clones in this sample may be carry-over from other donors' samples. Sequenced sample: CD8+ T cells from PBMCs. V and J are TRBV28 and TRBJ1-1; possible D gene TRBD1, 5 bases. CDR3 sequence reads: CASSKAGGLPEAFF. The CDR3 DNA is TGTGCCAGCAGCAAAGCTGGGGGACTTCCCGAAGCTTTCTTT.